The 21 T cell receptor beta chains below were found in one sample sequenced in a study of CD8+ T cells in alopecia areata (dated by TCRdb to the late 2010s). Library preparation used the immunoSEQ multiplex PCR assay. For TCR sequencing, RNA was extracted from every sample and reverse transcribed into cDNA to serve as template. Imported from immuneACCESS, the table was reduced by TCRdb to in-frame sequences with V and J called. These copies leave out some clones; in studies compared against another copy, an unresolved V gene accounts for under half, and the cause of the remainder is not known. The sample yields some 120,000 clones; over 55% were counted once. The biggest ten clones account for around 6% of the sample. Reading the label with the study, this specimen's time point is: roughly 27 days on oral tofacitinib. The treatment or condition label corresponds to: oral pan-JAK inhibitor, 5-10 mg twice daily.

This material consisted of CD4+ T cells sorted from blood, taken at week 4, from a patient treated with tofacitinib. These receptors were collected from a human donor with alopecia areata.

The rearrangement joins TRBV21-1 to TRBJ2-2; TRBD2, the table's D call, was not compared with the DNA. TRBV21-1 is designated a pseudogene. This CDR3 is 18 amino acids long. This chain's CDR3 is CASSKRPRAGEGTGELFF. CDR3 coding DNA: TGTGCCAGCAGTAAACGCCCGAGGGCGGGAGAAGGCACCGGGGAGCTGTTTTTT.

The chain carries TRBV2 and TRBJ2-1, with 8 bases fitting TRBD1. V trimming: 6 bases; J trimming: 7 bases; junction bases outside the gene matches: 11. CDR1 is SNHLY, CDR2 FYNNEI, per germline. CDR3 length equals 15 residues. For the CDR3, the DNA is TGTGCCAGCAGGAGGGGGGACCAGGGGGCGAATGAGCAGTTCTTC. It codes for CASRRGDQGANEQFF.

The CDR3 coding sequence is TGCAGCGTTGACCGGGGGGGACTCAATACGCAGTATTTT. Amino acids: CSVDRGGLNTQYF. This sequence joins TRBV29-1 and TRBJ2-3, with TRBD2 matching over 8 bases. V lost 3 bases to trimming and J lost 7 bases; unmatched junction nucleotides: 6. The CDR3 runs 13 residues. CDR1 and CDR2 from the germline V gene are SQVTM and ANQGSEA.

The rearrangement joins TRBV29-1 to TRBJ2-7; the D is unclear. The germline gives CDR1 SQVTM, CDR2 ANQGSEA. The CDR3 has 12 residues. Trimming removed 4 bases at V and 1 base at J, with 8 bases between. The CDR3 DNA follows: TGCAGCGTTGTGGCAGGATCCTACGAGCAGTACTTC. This sequence encodes CSVVAGSYEQYF.

The rearrangement links TRBV28 to TRBJ2-7, with TRBD1 as a possible D gene (6 bases). Trimming took 5 bases from V and 0 from J, leaving 14 bases between them. Germline V gene lookup returns CDR1 MDHEN and CDR2 SYDVKM. This CDR3 is 15 amino acids long. The CDR3 DNA sequence: TGTGCCAGCAGTGCTCAGGGGTCGGGCTCCTACGAGCAGTACTTC. This codes for CASSAQGSGSYEQYF.

The genes are TRBV30 and TRBJ2-2, with a weak D call TRBD1 (5 bases). The CDR3 consists of 14 residues. The V and J ends lost 4 bases and 4 bases respectively, with 13 bases between them. Germline V gives CDR1 GTSNPN, CDR2 SVGIG (reference sequence). CDR3 nucleotides: TGTGCCTGGATGGGGCGGAGAGGCACCGGGGAGCTGTTTTTT. It translates to CAWMGRRGTGELFF.

The rearrangement uses TRBV6-5 and TRBJ1-5, with 11 bases lining up with TRBD1. The V gene end was trimmed by 6 bases and the J gene end by 2 bases; junction bases not matched to a gene: 0. The germline V gene encodes CDR1 MNHEY and CDR2 SVGAGI. The CDR3 contains 14 residues. CDR3 coding DNA: TGTGCCAGCAGGGGACAGGGGGGCAATCAGCCCCAGCATTTT. Amino acid sequence: CASRGQGGNQPQHF.

The J gene is TRBJ2-1, the V gene TRBV5-6, with 9 bases aligning to TRBD2. Trimming cost V 4 bases and J 6 bases; bases outside gene matches: 5. Germline lookup yields CDR1 SGHDT and CDR2 YYEEEE. The CDR3 is 14 amino acids. DNA for the CDR3: TGTGCCAGCAGCCCGGGACTAGCTGGCAATGAGCAGTTCTTC. Its translation is CASSPGLAGNEQFF.

This chain links TRBV29-1 with TRBJ2-3; a possible D gene is TRBD2 (5 bases). CDR3 length: 14 residues. Between the trimmed V and J ends, which lost 7 bases and 2 bases, there was a span of 16 bases. Germline lookup yields CDR1 SQVTM and CDR2 ANQGSEA. The CDR3 coding sequence is TGCAGCGCATTCGTAGCGCTGTACACAGATACGCAGTATTTT. Its translation: CSAFVALYTDTQYF.

The chain is built from TRBV5-1 and TRBJ2-7, with D maybe TRBD1 (6 bases). This CDR3 is built from 13 residues. Germline V gene data show CDR1 as SGHRS and CDR2 as YFSETQ. Trimming stripped 2 bases from V and 3 bases from J, with 9 bases between. CDR3: CASSLRQDYEQYF. The CDR3 DNA follows: TGCGCCAGCAGCTTACGACAGGACTACGAGCAGTACTTC.

The chain carries TRBV2 and TRBJ1-5, with 8 bases fitting TRBD1. Germline assignment: CDR1 SNHLY and CDR2 FYNNEI. The V and J ends lost 0 bases and 4 bases, in that order; junction bases with no gene match: 5. The CDR3 contains 16 residues. CDR3 residues: CASSEAPDRGNQPQHF. In DNA, the CDR3 is TGTGCCAGCAGTGAAGCCCCCGACAGGGGAAATCAGCCCCAGCATTTT.

The genes are TRBV7-9 and TRBJ1-5, with a weak D call TRBD1 (5 bases). CDR1 SEHNR and CDR2 FQNEAQ come from the germline V gene (reference sequence). This CDR3 comprises 14 residues. V was pared by 3 bases and J by 7 bases, with 13 bases between. The CDR3 here is CASSFTGAGQPQHF. In DNA form, the CDR3 reads TGTGCCAGCAGCTTCACTGGGGCAGGACAGCCCCAGCATTTT.

The V and J genes are TRBV6-6 and TRBJ2-7, with D hard to call. This CDR3 has 12 amino acids. V gave up 4 bases and J gave up 5 bases, with 9 bases separating them. Per germline, CDR1 MNHNY and CDR2 SVGAGI (reference sequence). CDR3 sequence (DNA): TGTGCCAGCAGTTCGCCCACGGACGAGCAGTACTTC. As protein: CASSSPTDEQYF.

The chain recombines TRBV30 with TRBJ1-5, with 9 bases aligning to TRBD1. Germline V gene lookup returns CDR1 GTSNPN and CDR2 SVGIG (reference sequence). V trimming: 4 bases; J trimming: 7 bases; junction bases outside the gene matches: 8. The CDR3 sequence is 14 residues long. CDR3 loop: CAWTAGTGRQPQHF. The CDR3 DNA is TGTGCCTGGACCGCCGGGACAGGGAGGCAGCCCCAGCATTTT.

This clone turned up a few times. The chain links TRBV5-1 to TRBJ2-5, with D possibly being TRBD1 or TRBD2 (5 bases each). This CDR3 is built from 15 residues. Germline assignment: CDR1 SGHRS and CDR2 YFSETQ. Trimming took 4 bases from V and 5 from J, leaving 18 bases between them. The CDR3 is CASSRAPGPEETQYF. As DNA, the CDR3 is TGCGCCAGCAGCAGGGCTCCGGGACCTGAGGAGACCCAGTACTTC.

The V gene is TRBV7-6, the J gene TRBJ2-1, with D possibly being TRBD1 or TRBD2 (5 bases each). The V gene lost 4 bases and the J gene lost 8 bases, with 15 bases spanning the gap. This CDR3 contains 14 residues. Germline V CDR1 and CDR2: SGHVS, FNYEAQ. The CDR3 spells CASSSTRVGDEQFF. The CDR3 region has the DNA TGTGCCAGCAGCTCCACTAGAGTAGGGGATGAGCAGTTCTTC.

Only a few counts were recorded for this clone. The V and J genes are TRBV4-3 and TRBJ2-3, with D hard to call. The V end lost 0 bases, the J end lost 4 bases, and 8 bases lay between the germline ends. Germline values: CDR1 LGHNA, CDR2 YSLEER. This CDR3 comprises 14 residues. The CDR3 loop is CASSQDFLADTQYF. DNA of the CDR3: TGCGCCAGCAGCCAAGATTTTCTGGCAGATACGCAGTATTTT.

V is TRBV7-2 and J is TRBJ1-2; no clear D. CDR3 length: 14 amino acids. V lost 2 bases and J 3 bases, leaving 10 bases between the germline ends. Germline CDR1 SGHTA, CDR2 FQGNSA. CDR3 nucleotide sequence: TGTGCCAGCAGCTTACTTCACGCGGACTATGGCTACACCTTC. Residues: CASSLLHADYGYTF.

This rearrangement joins TRBV10-3 to TRBJ2-6; D is ambiguous. V shed 5 bases and J shed 0 bases, with 8 bases lying between them. CDR3 length: 15 amino acids. CDR1 is ENHRY, CDR2 SYGVKD, per germline. CDR3 sequence reads: CAISQEISGANVLTF. The CDR3 bases are TGTGCCATCAGTCAGGAGATCTCTGGGGCCAACGTCCTGACTTTC.

This clone was counted between two and nine times. CDR3 protein: CASSLSRARADTQYF. CDR3 nucleotides: TGTGCCAGCAGTTTATCCCGCGCACGAGCAGATACGCAGTATTTT. This chain links TRBV27 with TRBJ2-3; D is unclear. Germline CDR1 reads MNHEY; CDR2 reads SMNVEV (reference sequence). Trimming took 0 bases from V and 4 from J, leaving 11 bases between them. This CDR3 region has 15 residues.

The J gene is TRBJ2-2, the V gene TRBV14, with 8 positions matching TRBD1. Losses at the gene ends were 0 bases for V and 7 bases for J; bases not matched to a gene: 10. This CDR3 comprises 17 residues. Germline CDR1 is SGHDN and CDR2 is FVKESK. The CDR3 sequence is CASSQESRTGLFGELFF. In DNA form, the CDR3 reads TGTGCCAGCAGCCAAGAATCCCGGACAGGGTTGTTCGGGGAGCTGTTTTTT. The full variable domain, its missing parts supplied by reference TRBV14 and TRBJ2-2, is EAGVTQFPSHSVIEKGQTVTLRCDPISGHDNLYWYRRVMGKEIKFLLHFVKESKQDESGMPNNRFLAERTGGTYSTLKVQPAELEDSGVYFCASSQESRTGLFGELFFGEGSRLTVL.